The clone carrying this TCR beta chain showed up many times. Its antigen is as yet unknown. Amplified regions were TCR beta CDR3 sequences from RNA transcripts. A set of HTBI primers served as the primers for a first-round RT-PCR of the TCR CDR3. TCRdb processed the multiplex PCR reads anew with MiXCR; each CDR3 protein has one entry. The sample has about 480,000 distinct CDR3 sequences, around a fifth seen once; the top ten hold 49%. V was pared by 2 bases and J by 7 bases, with 11 bases between. The CDR3 contains 14 residues. CDR1 and CDR2 (germline): MNHNY, SVGAGI (reference sequence). The data are from a study of T cells in Graves' hyperthyroidism and ophthalmopathy. The study, taken as a whole, reports: Ophthalmopathy prediction by the model preceded onset by a median 6.5 months.

Every diagnosis used clinical symptoms, serum thyroxine and TRAb, thyroid ultrasound and orbital computed tomography. PBMCs were collected from an approximately 9.2 ml volume of fresh peripheral blood. V and J are TRBV6-6 and TRBJ1-4, with D maybe TRBD1 (5 bases). This sequence originates from a woman in her 70s with Graves' ophthalmopathy. The material sequenced was blood. The CDR3 DNA reads TGTGCCAGCAGTTACGCCAGGAGGGGTGAAAAACTGTTTTTT. It encodes CASSYARRGEKLFF.